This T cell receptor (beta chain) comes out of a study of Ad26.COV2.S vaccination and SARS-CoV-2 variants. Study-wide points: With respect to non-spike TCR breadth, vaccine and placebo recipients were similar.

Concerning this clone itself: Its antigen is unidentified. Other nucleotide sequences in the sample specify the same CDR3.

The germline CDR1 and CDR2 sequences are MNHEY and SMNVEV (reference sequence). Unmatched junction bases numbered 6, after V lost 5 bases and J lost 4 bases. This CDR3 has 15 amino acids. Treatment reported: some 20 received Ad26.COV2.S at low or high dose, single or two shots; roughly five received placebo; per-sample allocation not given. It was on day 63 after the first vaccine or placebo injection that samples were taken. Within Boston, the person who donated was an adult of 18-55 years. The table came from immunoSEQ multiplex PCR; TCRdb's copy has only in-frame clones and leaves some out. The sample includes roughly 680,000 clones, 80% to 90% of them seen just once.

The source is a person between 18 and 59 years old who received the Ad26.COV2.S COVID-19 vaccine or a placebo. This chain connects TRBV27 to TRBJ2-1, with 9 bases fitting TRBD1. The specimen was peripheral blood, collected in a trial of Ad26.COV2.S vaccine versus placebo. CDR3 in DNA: TGTGCCAGCAGTAGCGGGACAGGGCTATACAATGAGCAGTTCTTC. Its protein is CASSSGTGLYNEQFF.